These 3 T cell receptor beta chains came from one sample sequenced in a study of OX40 agonist ivuxolimab in advanced cancers. Data came from immunoSEQ multiplex PCR; TCRdb stores just in-frame clones and leaves some out. In the table there are approximately 82,000 clones, more than 75% of which are singletons. Material: CD4+ or CD8+ T cells sorted from blood, obtained in a trial of the OX40 agonist ivuxolimab. These receptors all stem from an adult with an advanced solid tumor such as melanoma, head and neck, liver or kidney cancer.

This rearrangement joins TRBV10-2 to TRBJ2-3; the D gene is possibly TRBD1 (5 bases). Germline loops: CDR1 WSHSY, CDR2 SAAADI. V lost 8 bases and J lost 6, with 15 bases in between. The CDR3 totals 13 residues. CDR3 DNA: TGCGCCAGCGGTGGGCAGGGCTACGATACGCAGTATTTT. Amino acids: CASGGQGYDTQYF.

The V gene is TRBV5-1, the J gene TRBJ2-1, with 10 bases aligning to TRBD2. With 2 bases clipped from V and 5 bases from J, the junction kept 1 base outside the gene matches. This CDR3 contains 14 residues. The germline V gene has CDR1 SGHRS and CDR2 YFSETQ. CDR3 region: CASSFLAGDNEQFF. For the CDR3, the DNA is TGCGCCAGCAGCTTTCTAGCGGGGGACAATGAGCAGTTCTTC.

The chain recombines TRBV2 with TRBJ1-5, with TRBD1 matching 11 bases. Unmatched junction bases numbered 1, after V lost 4 bases and J lost 5 bases. CDR3 size: 14 residues. CDR1 and CDR2 from the germline V gene are SNHLY and FYNNEI. The CDR3 here is CASSGTGGYQPQHF. CDR3 sequence (DNA): TGTGCCAGCAGTGGGACAGGGGGCTATCAGCCCCAGCATTTT.